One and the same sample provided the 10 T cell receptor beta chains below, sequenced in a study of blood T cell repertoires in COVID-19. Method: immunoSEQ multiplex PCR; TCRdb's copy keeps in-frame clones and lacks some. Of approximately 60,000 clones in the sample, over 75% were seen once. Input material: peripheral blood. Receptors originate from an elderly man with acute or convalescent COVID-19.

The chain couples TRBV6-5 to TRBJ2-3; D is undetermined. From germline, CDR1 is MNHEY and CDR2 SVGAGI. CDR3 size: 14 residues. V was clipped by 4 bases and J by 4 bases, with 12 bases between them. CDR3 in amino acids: CASSFEPQADTQYF. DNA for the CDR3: TGTGCCAGCAGTTTCGAGCCGCAGGCAGATACGCAGTATTTT.

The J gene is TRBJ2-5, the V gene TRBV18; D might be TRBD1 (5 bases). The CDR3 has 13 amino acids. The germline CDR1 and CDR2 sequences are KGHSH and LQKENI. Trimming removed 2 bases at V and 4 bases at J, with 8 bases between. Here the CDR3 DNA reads TGTGCCAGCTCACCAGCAGGGCGAGAGACCCAGTACTTC. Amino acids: CASSPAGRETQYF.

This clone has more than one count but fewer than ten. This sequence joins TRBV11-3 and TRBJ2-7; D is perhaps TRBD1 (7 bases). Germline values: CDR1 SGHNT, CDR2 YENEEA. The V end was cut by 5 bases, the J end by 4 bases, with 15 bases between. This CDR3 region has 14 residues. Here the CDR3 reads CASSPQTGRYEQYF. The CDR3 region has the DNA TGTGCCAGCAGCCCTCAGACAGGGAGGTACGAGCAGTACTTC.

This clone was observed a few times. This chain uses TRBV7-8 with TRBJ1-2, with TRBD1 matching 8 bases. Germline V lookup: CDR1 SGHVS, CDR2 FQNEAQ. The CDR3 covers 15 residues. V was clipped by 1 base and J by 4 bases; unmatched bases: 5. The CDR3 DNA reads TGTGCCAGCAGCTTAGTGGCAGGGGGCGTCTATGGCTACACCTTC. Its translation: CASSLVAGGVYGYTF.

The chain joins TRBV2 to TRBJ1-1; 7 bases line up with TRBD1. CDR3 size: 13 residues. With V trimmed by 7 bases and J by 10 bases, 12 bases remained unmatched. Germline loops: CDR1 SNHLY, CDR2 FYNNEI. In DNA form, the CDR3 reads TGTGCCAGCACCCAGACAGGGTATGGTCGAGCTTTCTTT. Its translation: CASTQTGYGRAFF.

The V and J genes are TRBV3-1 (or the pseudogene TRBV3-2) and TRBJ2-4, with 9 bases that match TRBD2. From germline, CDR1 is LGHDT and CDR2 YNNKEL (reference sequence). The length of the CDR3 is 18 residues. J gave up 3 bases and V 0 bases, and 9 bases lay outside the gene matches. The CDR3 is CASSQESGGRWGKNIQYF. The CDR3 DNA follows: TGTGCCAGCAGCCAAGAAAGCGGGGGGAGATGGGGCAAAAACATTCAGTACTTC.

CDR3 amino acids: CASSLDDGTYPLGVQYF. DNA for the CDR3: TGTGCCAGCAGCTTGGACGACGGGACATACCCCTTAGGTGTGCAGTACTTC. The gene calls are TRBV11-2 and TRBJ2-7; possible D gene TRBD1, 6 bases. Germline loops: CDR1 SGHAT, CDR2 FQNNGV. The germline V and J ends were trimmed by 3 bases and 9 bases, with 27 bases remaining between them. The CDR3 runs 17 residues.

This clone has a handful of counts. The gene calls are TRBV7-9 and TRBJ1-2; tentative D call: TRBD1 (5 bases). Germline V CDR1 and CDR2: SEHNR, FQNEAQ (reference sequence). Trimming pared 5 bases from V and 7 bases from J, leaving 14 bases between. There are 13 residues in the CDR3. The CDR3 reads CASSETGVSGYTF. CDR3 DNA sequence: TGTGCCAGCAGCGAGACGGGGGTGTCTGGCTACACCTTC.

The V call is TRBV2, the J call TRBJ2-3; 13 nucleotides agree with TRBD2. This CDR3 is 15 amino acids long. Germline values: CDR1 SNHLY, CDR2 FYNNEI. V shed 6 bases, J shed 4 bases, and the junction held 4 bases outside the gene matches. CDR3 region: CASRGTSGASDTQYF. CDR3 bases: TGTGCCAGCAGGGGGACTAGCGGGGCCTCAGATACGCAGTATTTT.

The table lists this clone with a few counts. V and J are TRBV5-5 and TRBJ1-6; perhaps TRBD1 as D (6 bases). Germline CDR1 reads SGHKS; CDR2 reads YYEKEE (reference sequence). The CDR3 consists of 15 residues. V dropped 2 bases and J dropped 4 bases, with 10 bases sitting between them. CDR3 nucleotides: TGTGCCAGCAGCTTAGCTACAGGGTATAATTCACCCCTCCACTTT. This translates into CASSLATGYNSPLHF.